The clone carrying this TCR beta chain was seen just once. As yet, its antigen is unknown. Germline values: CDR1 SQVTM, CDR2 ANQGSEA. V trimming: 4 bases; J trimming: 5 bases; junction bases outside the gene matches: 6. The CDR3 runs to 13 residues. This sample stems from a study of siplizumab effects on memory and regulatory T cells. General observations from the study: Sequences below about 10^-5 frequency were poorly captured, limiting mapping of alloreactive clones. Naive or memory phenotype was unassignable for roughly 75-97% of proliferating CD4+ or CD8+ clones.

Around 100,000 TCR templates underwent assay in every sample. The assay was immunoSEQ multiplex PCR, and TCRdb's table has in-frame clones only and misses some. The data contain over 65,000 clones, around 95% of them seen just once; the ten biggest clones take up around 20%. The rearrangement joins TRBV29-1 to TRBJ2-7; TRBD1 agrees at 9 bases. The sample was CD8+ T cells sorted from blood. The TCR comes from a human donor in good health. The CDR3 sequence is CSVGKTGGHEQYF. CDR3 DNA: TGCAGCGTTGGAAAGACAGGGGGTCACGAGCAGTACTTC.